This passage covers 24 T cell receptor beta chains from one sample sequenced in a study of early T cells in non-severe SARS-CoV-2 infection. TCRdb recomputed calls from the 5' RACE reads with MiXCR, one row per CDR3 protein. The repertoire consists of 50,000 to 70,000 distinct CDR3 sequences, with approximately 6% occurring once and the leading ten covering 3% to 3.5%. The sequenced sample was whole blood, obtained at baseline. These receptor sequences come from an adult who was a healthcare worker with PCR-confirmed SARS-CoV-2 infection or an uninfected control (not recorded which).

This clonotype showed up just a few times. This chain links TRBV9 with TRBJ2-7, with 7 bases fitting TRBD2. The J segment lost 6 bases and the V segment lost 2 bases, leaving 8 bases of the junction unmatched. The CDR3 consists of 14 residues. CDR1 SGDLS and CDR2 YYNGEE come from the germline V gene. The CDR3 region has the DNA TGTGCCAGCAGCGTTGGAGCGGGAAAGGGCGAGCAGTACTTC. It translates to CASSVGAGKGEQYF. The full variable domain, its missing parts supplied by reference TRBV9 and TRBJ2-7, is DSGVTQTPKHLITATGQRVTLRCSPRSGDLSVYWYQQSLDQGLQFLIQYYNGEERAKGNILERFSAQQFPDLHSELNLSSLELGDSALYFCASSVGAGKGEQYFGPGTRLTVT.

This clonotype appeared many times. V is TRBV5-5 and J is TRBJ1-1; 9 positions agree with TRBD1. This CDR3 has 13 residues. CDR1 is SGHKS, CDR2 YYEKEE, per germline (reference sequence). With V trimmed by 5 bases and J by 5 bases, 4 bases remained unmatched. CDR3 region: CASSRTGDTEAFF. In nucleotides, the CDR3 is TGTGCCAGCAGTCGGACAGGGGATACTGAAGCTTTCTTT.

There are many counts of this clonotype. In DNA form, the CDR3 reads TGTGCCAGCAGCTTCAACGGGCAGTATGGCTACACCTTC. It encodes CASSFNGQYGYTF. The V and J genes are TRBV7-9 and TRBJ1-2; no clear D. CDR3 length: 13 residues. The germline gives CDR1 SEHNR, CDR2 FQNEAQ (reference sequence). V lost 3 bases, J lost 5 bases, and 10 bases lay in between.

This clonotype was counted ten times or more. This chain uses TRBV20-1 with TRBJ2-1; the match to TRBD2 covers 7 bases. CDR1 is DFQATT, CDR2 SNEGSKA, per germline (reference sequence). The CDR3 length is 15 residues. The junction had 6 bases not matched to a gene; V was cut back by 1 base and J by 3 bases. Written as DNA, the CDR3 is TGCAGTGCTAGAGTACCGGGACTACTCTACAATGAGCAGTTCTTC. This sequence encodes CSARVPGLLYNEQFF.

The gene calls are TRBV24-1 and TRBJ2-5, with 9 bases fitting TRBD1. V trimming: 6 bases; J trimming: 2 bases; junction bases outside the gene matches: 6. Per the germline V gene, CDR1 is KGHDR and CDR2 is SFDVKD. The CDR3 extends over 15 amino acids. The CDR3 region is CATSTDRGYQETQYF. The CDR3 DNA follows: TGTGCCACCAGTACGGACAGGGGATATCAAGAGACCCAGTACTTC.

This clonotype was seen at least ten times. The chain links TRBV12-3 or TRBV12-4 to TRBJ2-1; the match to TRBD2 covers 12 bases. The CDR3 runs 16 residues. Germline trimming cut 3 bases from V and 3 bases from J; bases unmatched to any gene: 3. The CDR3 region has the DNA TGTGCCAGCAGTTTGGGGACTAGCGGGTTCTACAATGAGCAGTTCTTC. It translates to CASSLGTSGFYNEQFF.

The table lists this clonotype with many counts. CDR3 sequence (DNA): TGTGCCACCTGGGGTACAGGGGTAAATCAGCCCCAGCATTTT. Its translation is CATWGTGVNQPQHF. The chain uses TRBV28 and TRBJ1-5; 7 bases agree with TRBD1. CDR1 MDHEN and CDR2 SYDVKM come from the germline V gene. V shed 10 bases and J 4 bases; nucleotides not matched to a gene: 10. There are 14 residues in the CDR3.

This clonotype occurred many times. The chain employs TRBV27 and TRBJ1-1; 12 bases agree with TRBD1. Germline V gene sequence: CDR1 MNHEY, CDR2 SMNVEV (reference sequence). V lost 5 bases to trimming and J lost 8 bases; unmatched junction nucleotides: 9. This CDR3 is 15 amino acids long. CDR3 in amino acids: CASSGTGGYVQEAFF. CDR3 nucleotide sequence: TGTGCCAGCAGTGGGACAGGGGGCTACGTCCAAGAAGCTTTCTTT.

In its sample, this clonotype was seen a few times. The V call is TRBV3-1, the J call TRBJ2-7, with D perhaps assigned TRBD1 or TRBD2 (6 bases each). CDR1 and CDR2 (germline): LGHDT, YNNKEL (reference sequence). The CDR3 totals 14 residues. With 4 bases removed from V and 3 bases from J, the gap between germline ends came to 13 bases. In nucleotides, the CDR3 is TGTGCCAGCAGCCTTCCCGGGGGCAACTACGAGCAGTACTTC. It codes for CASSLPGGNYEQYF.

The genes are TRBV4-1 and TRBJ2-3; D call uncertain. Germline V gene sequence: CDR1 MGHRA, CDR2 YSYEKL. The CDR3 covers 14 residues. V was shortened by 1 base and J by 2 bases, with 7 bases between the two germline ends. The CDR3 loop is CASSQVQDTDTQYF. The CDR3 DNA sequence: TGCGCCAGCAGCCAAGTGCAGGACACAGATACGCAGTATTTT.

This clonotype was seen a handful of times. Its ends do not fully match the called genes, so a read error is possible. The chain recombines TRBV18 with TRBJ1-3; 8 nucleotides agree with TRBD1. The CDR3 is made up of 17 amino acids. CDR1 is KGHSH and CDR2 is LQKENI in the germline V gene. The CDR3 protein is CASSPLAGQGTGNTIYF. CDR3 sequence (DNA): TGTGCCAGCTCCCCACTTGCCGGACAGGGTACTGGAAACACCATATATTTT. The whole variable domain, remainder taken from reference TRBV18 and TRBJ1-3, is NAGVMQNPRHLVRRRGQEARLRCSPMKGHSHVYWYRQLPEEGLKFMVYLQKENIIDESGMPKERFSAEFPKEGPSILRIQQVVRGDSAAYFCASSPLAGQGTGNTIYFGEGSWLTVV.

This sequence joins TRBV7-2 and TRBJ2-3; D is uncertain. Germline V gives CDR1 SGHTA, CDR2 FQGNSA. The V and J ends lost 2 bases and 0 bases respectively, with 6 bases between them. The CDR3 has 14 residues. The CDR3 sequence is CASSLSSSTDTQYF. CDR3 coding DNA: TGTGCCAGCAGCTTATCCTCTAGCACAGATACGCAGTATTTT.

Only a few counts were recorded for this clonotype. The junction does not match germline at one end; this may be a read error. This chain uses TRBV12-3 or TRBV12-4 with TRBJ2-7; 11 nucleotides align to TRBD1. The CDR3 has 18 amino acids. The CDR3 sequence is CASDRVDRGRRTIYQQYF. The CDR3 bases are TGTGCCAGCGATAGAGTGGACAGGGGGCGCCGGACGATCTACCAGCAGTACTTC.

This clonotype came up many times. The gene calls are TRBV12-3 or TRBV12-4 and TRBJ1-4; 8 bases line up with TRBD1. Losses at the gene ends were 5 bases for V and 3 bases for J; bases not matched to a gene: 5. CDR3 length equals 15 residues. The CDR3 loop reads CASSPGQGANEKLFF. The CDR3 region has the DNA TGTGCCAGCAGTCCCGGACAGGGTGCTAATGAAAAACTGTTTTTT.

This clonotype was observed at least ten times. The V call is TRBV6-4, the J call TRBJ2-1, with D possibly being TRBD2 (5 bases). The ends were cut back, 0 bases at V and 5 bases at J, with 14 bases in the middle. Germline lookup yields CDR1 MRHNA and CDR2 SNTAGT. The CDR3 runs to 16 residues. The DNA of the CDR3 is TGTGCCAGCAGTGACTCAGTACCCACGGGGAACAATGAGCAGTTCTTC. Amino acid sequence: CASSDSVPTGNNEQFF.

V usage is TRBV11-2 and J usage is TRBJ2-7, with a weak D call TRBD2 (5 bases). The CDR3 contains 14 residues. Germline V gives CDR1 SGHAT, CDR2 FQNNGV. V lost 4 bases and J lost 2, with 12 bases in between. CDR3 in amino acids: CASSSMRVPYEQYF. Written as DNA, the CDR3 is TGTGCCAGCAGCTCGATGCGGGTTCCCTACGAGCAGTACTTC.

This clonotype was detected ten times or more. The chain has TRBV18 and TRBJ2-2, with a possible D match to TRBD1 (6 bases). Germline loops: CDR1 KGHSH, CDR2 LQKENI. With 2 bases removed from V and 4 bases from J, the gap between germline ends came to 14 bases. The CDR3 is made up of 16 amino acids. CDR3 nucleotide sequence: TGTGCCAGCTCACCAGCCCAGGACAGTCTCACCGGGGAGCTGTTTTTT. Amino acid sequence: CASSPAQDSLTGELFF.

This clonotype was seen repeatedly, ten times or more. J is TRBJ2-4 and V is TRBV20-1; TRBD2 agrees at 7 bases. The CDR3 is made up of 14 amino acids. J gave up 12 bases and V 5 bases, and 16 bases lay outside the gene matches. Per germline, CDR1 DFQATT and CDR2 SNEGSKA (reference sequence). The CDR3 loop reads CSALRGTISDSQYF. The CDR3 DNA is TGCAGTGCTCTCCGAGGGACTATATCTGACTCTCAGTACTTC.

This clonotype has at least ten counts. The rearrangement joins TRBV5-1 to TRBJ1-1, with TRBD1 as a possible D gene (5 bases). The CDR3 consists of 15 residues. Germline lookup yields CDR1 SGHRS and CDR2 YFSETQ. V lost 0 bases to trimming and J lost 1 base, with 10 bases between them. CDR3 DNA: TGCGCCAGCAGCTTGGCCGGACATCCGAACACTGAAGCTTTCTTT. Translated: CASSLAGHPNTEAFF.

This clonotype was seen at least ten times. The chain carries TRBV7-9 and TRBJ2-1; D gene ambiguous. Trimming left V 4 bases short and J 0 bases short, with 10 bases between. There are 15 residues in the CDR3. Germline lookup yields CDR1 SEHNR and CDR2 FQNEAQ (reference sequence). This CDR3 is CASSSELSSYNEQFF. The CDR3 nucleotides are TGTGCCAGCAGCTCGGAGCTTAGCTCCTACAATGAGCAGTTCTTC.

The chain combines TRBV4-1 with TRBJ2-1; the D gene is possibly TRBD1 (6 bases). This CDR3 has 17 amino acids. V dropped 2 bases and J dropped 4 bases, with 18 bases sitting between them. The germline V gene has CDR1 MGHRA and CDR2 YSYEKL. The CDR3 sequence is CASSQLPQGPTYNEQFF. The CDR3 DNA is TGCGCCAGCAGCCAACTACCACAGGGACCCACTTACAATGAGCAGTTCTTC.

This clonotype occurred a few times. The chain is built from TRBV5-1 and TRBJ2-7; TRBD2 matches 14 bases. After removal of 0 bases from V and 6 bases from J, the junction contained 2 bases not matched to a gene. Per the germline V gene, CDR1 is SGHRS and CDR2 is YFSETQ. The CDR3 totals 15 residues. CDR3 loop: CASSLDGTSGGEQYF. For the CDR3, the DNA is TGCGCCAGCAGCTTGGATGGGACTAGCGGGGGCGAGCAGTACTTC.

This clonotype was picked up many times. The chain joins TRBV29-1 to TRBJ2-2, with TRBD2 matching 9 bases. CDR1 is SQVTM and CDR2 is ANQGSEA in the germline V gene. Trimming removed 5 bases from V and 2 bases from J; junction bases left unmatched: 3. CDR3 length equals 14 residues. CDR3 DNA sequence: TGCAGCGTTTCCGGGACTAGCAACACCGGGGAGCTGTTTTTT. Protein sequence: CSVSGTSNTGELFF.

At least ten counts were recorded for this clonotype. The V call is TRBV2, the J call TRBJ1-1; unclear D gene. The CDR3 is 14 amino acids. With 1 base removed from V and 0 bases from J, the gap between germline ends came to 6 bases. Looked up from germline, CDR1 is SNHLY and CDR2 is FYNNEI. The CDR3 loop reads CASSEDVVNTEAFF. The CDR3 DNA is TGTGCCAGCAGTGAAGACGTGGTGAACACTGAAGCTTTCTTT.